This TCR beta chain was obtained from a study of blood T cell repertoires in COVID-19. Overall study context: COVID-19 samples from acute and convalescent phases originated in the United States, Italy and Spain.

Trimming cost V 0 bases and J 3 bases, with 14 bases left between them. The CDR3 totals 16 residues. Germline-derived CDR1 and CDR2 are LGHNA and YSLEER. Original processing notes: From reference gene primer amplification, estimates of nucleated cell counts were derived. The data were produced by immunoSEQ multiplex PCR, yet TCRdb's version contains in-frame clones alone and is incomplete. V and J calls and clone size are as listed in that table; D and trimming were resolved from the DNA. The sample has about 220,000 clones; 84% are singletons. Sequences were obtained from peripheral blood. This clonotype was obtained from a man in his thirties or forties with active or convalescent COVID-19. The chain uses TRBV4-3 and TRBJ1-2, with D tentatively TRBD1 (6 bases). The CDR3 bases are TGCGCCAGCAGCCAAGATTCGTACGCAGGGGACTATGGCTACACCTTC. Translated, it gives CASSQDSYAGDYGYTF.